This is a list of T cell receptor beta chains from one sample in a study of cytomegalovirus exposure and HLA in healthy donors. The method was immunoSEQ multiplex PCR; TCRdb's version includes in-frame clones alone and lacks a portion of them. The table lists roughly 160,000 clones, approximately 71% of them singletons. The sample comprised PBMCs. Receptors originate from a girl between 10 and 17 years old in good health and CMV-seronegative. CDR3s include the opening cysteine and the closing phenylalanine or tryptophan. A D gene is named only where the DNA matches it firmly. Clone size, where shown, is once, few, many, or a class for clones that have expanded.

>few|TRBV4-1|TRBD1|TRBJ1-1
TGCGCCAGCAGGGCGGGACAGGGGAACACTGAAGCTTTCTTT
CASRAGQGNTEAFF
>.|TRBV5-1|.|TRBJ1-1
TGCGCCAGCAGCTCGGAGGTGGGGAACACTGAAGCTTTCTTT
CASSSEVGNTEAFF
>.|TRBV7-8|.|TRBJ1-3
TGTGCCAGCAGTTCCAGCGAAGGAAACACCATATATTTT
CASSSSEGNTIYF
>.|TRBV5-6|TRBD2|TRBJ2-2
TGTGCCAGCAGCTATATGTCGGCGGGGGGGACCGGGGAGCTGTTTTTT
CASSYMSAGGTGELFF
>.|TRBV10-1|.|TRBJ2-1
TGCGCCAGCAGTGAGTCCGCGGGACAGACCTACAATGAGCAGTTCTTC
CASSESAGQTYNEQFF
>once|TRBV2|.|TRBJ2-1
TGTGCCAGCAGTCTACTAGACAATGAGCAGTTCTTC
CASSLLDNEQFF
>.|TRBV9|.|TRBJ1-2
TGTGCCAGCAGCGTAGCTTTGGGAGGGTACTATGGCTACACCTTC
CASSVALGGYYGYTF
>.|TRBV10-3|TRBD1|TRBJ2-7
TGTGCCACGCGGACAGGGGACCTCTACGAGCAGTACTTC
CATRTGDLYEQYF
>.|TRBV10-3|.|TRBJ1-1
TGTGCCATCAGTGAGTGGGGGGGGTTGAACACTGAAGCTTTCTTT
CAISEWGGLNTEAFF
>.|TRBV7-9|TRBD1|TRBJ1-1
TGTGCCAGCAGCTTCCCTGCCCCCGGGACAGGCGGCGAAGCGGCCGCTTTCTTT
CASSFPAPGTGGEAAAFF
>.|TRBV7-8|.|TRBJ2-1
TGTGCCAGCGGTCGGGACAATGTCGATGAGCAGTTCTTC
CASGRDNVDEQFF
>.|TRBV6-8|.|TRBJ1-2
TGTGCCAGCAGTTCTCAACAGGCTCACTATGGCTACACCTTC
CASSSQQAHYGYTF
>.|TRBV4-1|.|TRBJ1-5
TGCGCCAGCAGCCAAGATTTGGCAGCAGGGAACAATCAGCCCCAGCATTTT
CASSQDLAAGNNQPQHF
>.|TRBV19|TRBD2|TRBJ2-4
TGTGCCAGTAGTTCGACGCGGACTAGCGGGGGGGCCAAAAACATTCAGTACTTC
CASSSTRTSGGAKNIQYF
>few|TRBV5-6|TRBD1|TRBJ2-7
TGTGCCAGCAGCTTGGGACAGGGGGTTACCTCCTACGAGCAGTACTTC
CASSLGQGVTSYEQYF